The T cell receptor beta chain described here comes from a study of blood T cell repertoires in COVID-19. On the study more broadly: Donors in the United States, Italy and Spain gave samples during acute or convalescent COVID-19.

Germline V lookup: CDR1 SEHNR, CDR2 FQNEAQ (reference sequence). This CDR3 comprises 15 residues. With V trimmed by 5 bases and J by 3 bases, 10 bases remained unmatched. In the source study's methods: By means of reference gene primer amplification, nucleated cell counts were estimated. Assay: immunoSEQ multiplex PCR; the TCRdb copy retains only in-frame clones and omits some. D and trimming come from the DNA, and the V and J calls and clone size come from that table. The sample has approximately 230,000 clones; about 91% are singletons. V and J are TRBV7-9 and TRBJ2-7; TRBD1 agrees at 7 bases. This sequence originates from a man older than 75 with acute or convalescent COVID-19. Material: peripheral blood. This CDR3 is CASSPSYRGFYEQYF. DNA of the CDR3: TGTGCCAGCAGCCCGTCATACAGGGGATTCTACGAGCAGTACTTC.